The rows below give T cell receptor beta chains drawn from one sample of a study of cytomegalovirus exposure and HLA in healthy donors. Profiled with immunoSEQ multiplex PCR; TCRdb holds only in-frame clones, not every one. The repertoire includes about 180,000 clones, 65% to 85% of them detected once, and approximately 2.4% sits in the top ten. The sample consisted of PBMCs. The source of these receptors is a male donor in good health and CMV-seronegative. Both conserved end residues are part of each CDR3. A D gene is named only where the DNA matches it firmly. Rows may omit the clone size; those that give it use once, few, many or a size class.

few	TRBD1	TRBJ2-7	TRBV5-6	TGTGCCAGCAGCTACTATCGGACAGGGATGTTGTCCGAGCAGTACTTC	CASSYYRTGMLSEQYF
-	TRBD1	TRBJ1-4	TRBV7-9	TGTGCCAGCAGCACAGCCGGGACAGGGCGTTTTCGAGAAAAACTGTTTTTT	CASSTAGTGRFREKLFF
-	TRBD1	TRBJ2-7	TRBV7-9	TGTGCCAGCAGCCCAATGGGGACAGCGACCGAGCAGTACTTC	CASSPMGTATEQYF
-	-	TRBJ1-1	TRBV9	TGTGCCAGCAGCGTAGGGACGGGAAGGAACACTGAAGCTTTCTTT	CASSVGTGRNTEAFF
-	TRBD1	TRBJ2-7	TRBV28	TGTGCCAGCCTGGGACAGGGCGAACGGGAGCAGTACTTC	CASLGQGEREQYF
-	TRBD1	TRBJ1-2	TRBV4-3	TGCGCCAGCAGCCGAGTGACAGGGAGTGGCTACCCCTTC	CASSRVTGSGYPF
-	-	TRBJ2-7	TRBV11-2	TGTGCCAGCAGCTTACAATCGGGACTGGGCTACGAGCAGTACTTC	CASSLQSGLGYEQYF
-	TRBD2	TRBJ2-3	TRBV19	TGTGCCAGTAGAGGGTGGGCGAGCGGGAGAGCAGATACGCAGTATTTT	CASRGWASGRADTQYF
few	-	TRBJ2-2	TRBV5-1	TGCGCCAGCAGCTTGGCCAGTAACACCGGGGAGCTGTTTTTT	CASSLASNTGELFF
-	TRBD1	TRBJ1-2	TRBV30	TGTGCCTGGAGTGTGAGGGGAACAGGGGCGGGGAGGTGGGGCTACACCTTC	CAWSVRGTGAGRWGYTF
once	TRBD1	TRBJ2-7	TRBV7-2	TGTGCCAGCAGCCCCAGGACAGGGGCTTCCTACGAGCAGTACTTC	CASSPRTGASYEQYF
-	TRBD2	TRBJ2-1	TRBV18	TGTGCCAGCTCACCGAGGACTAGCGGGAGCTCCTACAATGAGCAGTTCTTC	CASSPRTSGSSYNEQFF
-	TRBD2	TRBJ2-7	TRBV5-1	TGCGCCAGCAGCTTGGATGGACTAGAAGGGTTCGAGCAGTACTTC	CASSLDGLEGFEQYF
-	-	TRBJ2-2	TRBV7-9	TGTTCCAGCAGCCATCGGGACGGGGAGCTGTTTTTT	CSSSHRDGELFF
-	-	TRBJ1-2	TRBV19	TGTGCCAGTAGTAGGCCCGGGACTTCCTCCTCTCCATATGGCTACACCTTC	CASSRPGTSSSPYGYTF
-	-	TRBJ1-1	TRBV28	TGTGCCAGCAGCTCCGGGACTCAAAGGCGAAAGGCGACTGAAGCTTTCTTT	CASSSGTQRRKATEAFF
-	TRBD1	TRBJ2-7	TRBV6-5	TGTGCCAGCAGTTGGGACAGAACGTCCTACGAGCAGTACTTC	CASSWDRTSYEQYF
-	TRBD1	TRBJ2-7	TRBV5-1	TGCGCCAGCAGCAAAGGGACAGCAGGCTACGAGCAGTACTTC	CASSKGTAGYEQYF
-	-	TRBJ2-5	TRBV5-1	TGCGCCAGCAGCTGGGATGGGGGACTTGAGACCCAGTACTTC	CASSWDGGLETQYF
-	TRBD1	TRBJ1-6	TRBV5-4	TGTGCCAGCAGCGGCGGACAGGGGGTTAATTCACCCCTCCACTTT	CASSGGQGVNSPLHF
-	TRBD2	TRBJ2-1	TRBV2	TGTGCCAGCCAAGTGGCGGGGGGGCCGAGGGAGCAGTTCTTC	CASQVAGGPREQFF
-	TRBD2	TRBJ2-3	TRBV2	TGTGCCAGCACCTTAGCGGGGGGGGCAGATACGCAGTATTTT	CASTLAGGADTQYF
-	-	TRBJ2-7	TRBV7-8	TGTGCCAGCAGCTTAGGTCCTTCCTACGAGCAGTACTTC	CASSLGPSYEQYF